This TCR beta chain was recovered during a study of cytomegalovirus exposure and HLA in healthy donors (dated by TCRdb to about 2017). The study in broad terms: In an earlier analysis of under 600 of the donors, 250 to 350 Gb of sequence data and 90 million to 120 million unique TCR beta sequences from roughly 200 million T cells were reported. Roughly 310 gigabases of sequencing data and tens of millions of unique TCR sequences were included in an early release covering about 600 HLA-typed donors. Of the 300 to 500 genotyped donors, 65% to 90% were placed in the genetic ancestry cluster associated with self-reported Caucasian donors. The study aimed to test whether signatures of past pathogen exposure could be identified by cataloging public T cell receptors. Using immunosequencing, the study profiled T cell repertoires from fewer than 850 subjects and related those repertoires to cytomegalovirus serostatus. In addition to the first cohort of roughly 670 subjects, a separate validation cohort of 120 different subjects was used. The study combined high-throughput TCR immunosequencing, statistical association of individual TCRs with disease status, and machine learning to predict cytomegalovirus infection status. A later analysis re-examined previously published TCR beta repertoires from hundreds of donors and added high-resolution HLA genotyping to investigate patterns of TCR occurrence. The later analysis used no new phenotypic data to find candidate immune exposures, relying instead on TCR beta sequences and their occurrence across donors. In an earlier analysis of several hundred of the donors, high-throughput TCR beta sequencing was used to judge whether each TCR beta V gene segment behaved as functional or pseudogenic. Donor age, sex, ethnicity and CMV serostatus were compiled alongside the repertoire data. In a later genetic analysis, genome-wide SNP genotypes for about 55% of the roughly 670 donors were used, and that subset was treated as a discovery cohort. All discovery cohort repertoires had been generated on a single sequencing platform. Class I and class II HLA loci were covered by the typing at four-digit resolution. The number of typed donors differed by locus: about 629-630 for A, B, C, DRB1 and DQB1; some 540 for DQA1; about 600 for DPA1; and roughly 450 for DPB1. Five DR-DQ haplotypes were treated as single units for association and clustering because of strong linkage in the cohort. Among about 370 genotyped donors of the cohort, an average of roughly 230,000 unique TCR beta nucleotide sequences was sequenced per donor, of which roughly 17% were non-productive. Study-wide findings and limitations: Because HLA typing was missing for some donors at each locus, association tests included only the typed subset. Assigning TCR associations to individual alleles was difficult when HLA alleles, especially DR and DQ, strongly co-occurred. A further reported finding was that TCR beta sequences accurately predicted the HLA-A and HLA-B alleles for most subjects in the first cohort. Several of the top co-occurrence clusters appeared to be linked to parvovirus B19, influenza, CMV and Epstein-Barr virus, according to a later analysis. At a false discovery rate of 0.05, a later analysis linked 16,951 TCR beta sequences to specific HLA alleles. Correlated functional status among segregating V segments might reflect linkage disequilibrium, but an unknown experimental factor could not be ruled out. In both the original and validation cohorts, the classifier was reported to diagnose cytomegalovirus status with high specificity and sensitivity. In a later analysis, TCR association rates were found to vary across HLA loci, with the most associated TCRs seen for DRB1 alleles and the fewest for HLA-C alleles. According to the authors, the approach could potentially be generalized to other disease states and immunological phenotypes. Broadly in line with IMGT annotations, most TCR beta V segments showed up in productive rearrangements about 87% or about 30% of the time in an earlier analysis of 450 to 750 of the donors. In a later genetic analysis, fewer N-insertions in productive TCRs were reported among donors in an Asian-associated ancestry cluster than the roughly 640-donor mean. Compared with equally common non-associated chains, HLA-associated TCR beta chains in a later analysis were more clonally expanded and had lower generation probabilities. A group of highly shared sequence variants was considered likely to be a technical artifact of the sequencing pipeline. Most TCR sequences were observed very rarely across donors, whereas some public TCRs were present in many individuals. The only immune exposure information available for the cohort was CMV serostatus. Some IMGT-functional V segments, including TRBV6-2 and TRBV6-3, could not be told apart with the 87-base-pair reads, so those segments were excluded. The study listed 150 to 200 TCR beta chains as associated with cytomegalovirus. In vitro tests confirmed that a few of the cytomegalovirus-associated TCR beta chains recognize cytomegalovirus antigens. Presence/absence analyses assumed roughly uniform sequencing depth across donors, an assumption that may not hold. Because counts were too low, more than 15 rarely observed V segments, including chromosome 9 orphons, were excluded from the earlier analysis of several hundred of the donors. An association between a missense DCLRE1C variant and V-gene and J-gene trimming of TCR beta chains was found in a later genetic analysis and replicated in an independent cohort. A later analysis found that most CMV-associated TCR beta chains appeared HLA-restricted, with HLA associations seemingly driven largely by CMV exposure. Only TCR beta chains were sequenced in this cohort, and the absence of alpha or paired-chain data limited detectable features.

The cohort consisted of 600 or so healthy bone marrow donors. At the time of sampling, all cohort members were nominally healthy, though unrecorded immune exposures were likely present. The donor was CMV seronegative and belonged to the group of around 350 seronegative cohort members. A peripheral blood sample was collected from each donor, and TCR beta sequencing was performed on peripheral blood mononuclear cells. Genomic DNA extraction from the blood cell samples was performed with the Qiagen DNeasy Blood Extraction Kit. The library was built by means of the immunoSEQ multiplex PCR assay. For the multiplex PCR, a mixture combining 60 forward primers for TCR Vbeta segments and 13 reverse primers for TCR Jbeta segments was used. The CDR3 region of rearranged TCR beta genes was amplified from genomic DNA with a multiplex PCR assay. The Illumina HiSeq System was used to sequence the amplified TCR beta libraries as 87-base-pair reads. In the paper's pipeline: A later analysis tallied 70 million to 100 million unique TCR beta chains across the roughly 610 repertoires, and approximately 9.9 million of those chains were shared by two or more donors. To remove PCR and sequencing errors, raw reads were error-corrected and collapsed into unique sequences using a nearest-neighbor algorithm that merged closely related sequences. To assign V, D and J gene segments, CDR3 sequences were aligned to IMGT reference sequences. Each retained sequence needed at least a six-nucleotide match to both a V gene segment and a J gene segment. A rearrangement was called productive if the CDR3 had no stop codons and remained in frame with V and J, and every other rearrangement was called non-productive. Following IMGT convention, CDR3 was defined as the stretch from the second conserved V-encoded cysteine to the conserved J-encoded phenylalanine. The earlier analysis of roughly 590 of the donors excluded any sequence lacking an unambiguous match to a single V gene segment. An earlier analysis of 587 of the donors called V segments functional above 56.7% productive rearrangements and segregating when the between-donor standard deviation exceeded 5%. A statistical classification framework was built for diagnosing cytomegalovirus status from the catalog of TCR beta chain sequences. In a later analysis, TCR nucleotide sequences were compared against IMGT/GENE-DB human TR gene sequences so that V and J genes could be assigned. A later analysis assigned CDR3 sequences and most-parsimonious VDJ recombination scenarios with the TCRdist pipeline. A later analysis defined each TCR beta chain by its CDR3 amino acid sequence plus V-gene family, and excluded reads lacking a unique V-gene family. A later analysis removed over 500 highly shared, low-generation-probability nucleotide sequences to deal with suspected cross-contamination and a sequencing artifact. In a later analysis, a clonal expansion index for each public chain was calculated from normalized within-repertoire ranks of inferred template counts. Generation probabilities in a later analysis came from a VDJ recombination model fitted to out-of-frame rearrangements, and those results were checked against IGoR. In a later analysis, TCR-TCR, TCR-HLA and TCR-CMV co-occurrence was scored with hypergeometric tests, and a repertoire-size bias correction was applied to TCR pairs. False discovery rates were estimated in a later analysis by permuting HLA or CMV assignments 20 times. In a later analysis, co-occurring TCRs were grouped using DBSCAN, with TCRdist sequence similarity added in when clustering inside HLA-allele-positive subsets. Repertoires with fewer than 30,000 or more than 120,000 public chains were left out of co-occurrence clustering, as were roughly five repertoires with anomalous nucleotide sharing. TCRdb mirrors the immuneACCESS table, restricted to in-frame sequences. Some clones are absent from its copies; in checked studies, under half trace to an unresolved V gene, and the reason for the others is unknown. That table is the source of V, J and clone size, and D and trimming were worked out from the DNA. This sample holds some 140,000 clones; roughly three quarters were observed only once. The top ten clones comprise around 2.2% of the sample.

The CDR3 has 15 amino acids, counting the end cysteine and phenylalanine. Here the CDR3 DNA is all that survives: 45 bases in frame from base 1. V ends up 2 bases short and J 2 bases short, with an unmatched junction base count of 6. CDR1 and CDR2 (GTSNPN, SVGIG) derive from the germline V gene (reference sequence). Worth noting for this clone: What antigen it recognizes has not been identified. Per-nucleotide qualities are absent, and no much larger clonotype sits a single base away.

The sequenced sample was PBMCs. The chain joins TRBV30 to TRBJ2-3, with 8 middle bases fitting TRBD2. The clonotype was recovered from a man in his thirties or forties in good health and CMV-seronegative. The DNA is TGTGCCTGGAGTCAAGCGGGAGACTCCACAGATACGCAGTATTTT. It encodes CAWSQAGDSTDTQYF.